The sequence of this T cell receptor (beta chain) was determined in a study of molecular identifiers for immune sequencing clone quantification. CDR3 length: 16 residues. Sorting isolated naive CD8 T cells as CD8+CD4-CCR7+CD45RA+ events. MiXCR, run by TCRdb on the PCR reads, gives a single entry per CDR3 protein. Of some 650,000 distinct CDR3 sequences in the sample, roughly 21% were seen once. Points from the study as a whole: Whereas clones above 20 RNA copies held under 1% of naive-cell molecules, they held over 97% of effector molecules.

With respect to this clonotype: Its target is not known. This may arise from a read error, as a much more abundant clone is one base away.

The receptor was derived from a human donor in good health. Some libraries in this study had Jurkat cell RNA spiked in. Sequencing input: naive CD8+ T cells from blood, with Jurkat cell RNA spiked in. This sample's subset: FACS-sorted CD8+CD4-CCR7+CD45RA+ naive T cells. This chain joins TRBV12-3 or TRBV12-4 and TRBJ2-6; 7 positions agree with TRBD2. In nucleotides, the CDR3 is TGTGCCAGCAGCCAGATAGCGGGTGGAGGGGCCAACGTCCCGACTTTC. This codes for CASSQIAGGGANVPTF.